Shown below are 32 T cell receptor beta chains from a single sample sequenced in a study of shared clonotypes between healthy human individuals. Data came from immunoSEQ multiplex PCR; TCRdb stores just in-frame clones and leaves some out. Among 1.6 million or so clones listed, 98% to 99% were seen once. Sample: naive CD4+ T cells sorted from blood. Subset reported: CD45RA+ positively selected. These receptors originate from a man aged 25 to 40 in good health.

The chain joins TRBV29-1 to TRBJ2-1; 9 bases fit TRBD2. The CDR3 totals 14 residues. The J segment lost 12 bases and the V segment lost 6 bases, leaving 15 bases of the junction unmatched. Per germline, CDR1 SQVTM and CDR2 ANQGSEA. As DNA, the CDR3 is TGCAGCGTCCCCACTGAGGGGATAGCGGGAGTGCAGTTCTTC. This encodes CSVPTEGIAGVQFF.

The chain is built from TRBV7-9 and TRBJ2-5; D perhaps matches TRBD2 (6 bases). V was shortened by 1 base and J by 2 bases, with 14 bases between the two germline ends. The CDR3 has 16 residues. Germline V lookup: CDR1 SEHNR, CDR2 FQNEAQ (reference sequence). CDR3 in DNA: TGTGCCAGCAGCTTAGGGGGACTCACCAATCAAGAGACCCAGTACTTC. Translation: CASSLGGLTNQETQYF.

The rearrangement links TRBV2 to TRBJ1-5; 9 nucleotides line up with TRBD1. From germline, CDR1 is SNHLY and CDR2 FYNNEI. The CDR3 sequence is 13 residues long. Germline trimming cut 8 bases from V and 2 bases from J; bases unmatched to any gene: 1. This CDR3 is CASGTGRNQPQHF. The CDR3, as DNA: TGTGCCAGCGGGACAGGGCGCAATCAGCCCCAGCATTTT.

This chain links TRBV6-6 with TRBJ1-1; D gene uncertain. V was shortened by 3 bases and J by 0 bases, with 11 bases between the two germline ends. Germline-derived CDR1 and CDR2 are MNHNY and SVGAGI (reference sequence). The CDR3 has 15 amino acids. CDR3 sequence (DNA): TGTGCCAGCAGTTATGGGTGGCGAGTGAACACTGAAGCTTTCTTT. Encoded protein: CASSYGWRVNTEAFF.

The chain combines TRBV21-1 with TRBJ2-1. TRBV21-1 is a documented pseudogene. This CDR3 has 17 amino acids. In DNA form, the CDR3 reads TGTGCCAGCAGCAAAACAGGGGGGACTAGATCCTACAATGAGCAGTTCTTC. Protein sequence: CASSKTGGTRSYNEQFF.

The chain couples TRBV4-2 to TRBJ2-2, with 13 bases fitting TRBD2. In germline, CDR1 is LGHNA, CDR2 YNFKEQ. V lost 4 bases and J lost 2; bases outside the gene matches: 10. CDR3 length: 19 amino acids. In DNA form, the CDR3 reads TGTGCCAGCAGCCCCCGGACTAGCGGGAGCTGGGGCAACACCGGGGAGCTGTTTTTT. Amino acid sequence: CASSPRTSGSWGNTGELFF.

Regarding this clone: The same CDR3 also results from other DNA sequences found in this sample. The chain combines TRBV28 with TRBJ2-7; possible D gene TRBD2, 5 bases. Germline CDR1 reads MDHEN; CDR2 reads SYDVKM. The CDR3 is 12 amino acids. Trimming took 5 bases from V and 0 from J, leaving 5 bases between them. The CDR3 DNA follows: TGTGCCAGCAGTAGCGGCTCCTACGAGCAGTACTTC. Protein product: CASSSGSYEQYF.

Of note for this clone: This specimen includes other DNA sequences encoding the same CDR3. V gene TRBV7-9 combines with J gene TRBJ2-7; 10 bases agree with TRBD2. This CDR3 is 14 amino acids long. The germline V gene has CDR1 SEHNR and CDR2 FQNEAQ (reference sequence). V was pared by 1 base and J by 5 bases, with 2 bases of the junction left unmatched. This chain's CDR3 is CASSLGLAGDEQYF. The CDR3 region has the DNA TGTGCCAGCAGCTTAGGGCTAGCGGGAGACGAGCAGTACTTC.

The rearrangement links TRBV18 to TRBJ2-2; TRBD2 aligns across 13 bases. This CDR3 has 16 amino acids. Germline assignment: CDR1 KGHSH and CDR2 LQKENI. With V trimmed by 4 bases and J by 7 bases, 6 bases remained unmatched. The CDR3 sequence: CASSLGLAGVVGELFF. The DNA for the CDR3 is TGTGCCAGCTCACTTGGACTAGCGGGAGTTGTCGGGGAGCTGTTTTTT.

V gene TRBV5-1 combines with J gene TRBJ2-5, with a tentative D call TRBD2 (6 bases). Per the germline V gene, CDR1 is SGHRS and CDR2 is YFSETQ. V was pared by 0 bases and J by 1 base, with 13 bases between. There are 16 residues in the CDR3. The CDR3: CASSLGRGILQETQYF. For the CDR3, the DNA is TGCGCCAGCAGCTTGGGTCGCGGGATACTCCAAGAGACCCAGTACTTC.

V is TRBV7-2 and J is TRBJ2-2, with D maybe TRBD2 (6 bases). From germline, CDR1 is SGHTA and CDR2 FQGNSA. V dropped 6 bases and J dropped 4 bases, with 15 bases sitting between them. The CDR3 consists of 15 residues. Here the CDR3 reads CASRASVLGTGELFF. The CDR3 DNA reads TGTGCCAGCAGGGCTAGCGTATTGGGCACCGGGGAGCTGTTTTTT.

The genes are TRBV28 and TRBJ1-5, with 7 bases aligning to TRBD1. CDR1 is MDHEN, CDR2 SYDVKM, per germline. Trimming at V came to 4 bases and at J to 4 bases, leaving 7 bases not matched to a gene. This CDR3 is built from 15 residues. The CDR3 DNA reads TGTGCCAGCAGTTCCACCGGGACAGATAATCAGCCCCAGCATTTT. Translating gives CASSSTGTDNQPQHF.

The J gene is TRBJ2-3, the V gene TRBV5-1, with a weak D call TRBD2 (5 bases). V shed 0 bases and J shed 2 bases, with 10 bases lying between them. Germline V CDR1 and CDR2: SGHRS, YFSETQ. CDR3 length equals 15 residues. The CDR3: CASSLASTFTDTQYF. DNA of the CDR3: TGCGCCAGCAGCTTGGCTAGCACCTTCACAGATACGCAGTATTTT. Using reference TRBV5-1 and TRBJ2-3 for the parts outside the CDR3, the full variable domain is KAGVTQTPRYLIKTRGQQVTLSCSPISGHRSVSWYQQTPGQGLQFLFEYFSETQRNKGNFPGRFSGRQFSNSRSEMNVSTLELGDSALYLCASSLASTFTDTQYFGPGTRLTVL.

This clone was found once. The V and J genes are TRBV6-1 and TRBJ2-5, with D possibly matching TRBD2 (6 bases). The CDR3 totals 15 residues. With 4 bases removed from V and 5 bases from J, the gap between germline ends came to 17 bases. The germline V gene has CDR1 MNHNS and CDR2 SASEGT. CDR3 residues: CASSVRRGGWETQYF. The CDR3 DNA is TGTGCCAGCAGTGTTCGGAGGGGAGGATGGGAGACCCAGTACTTC.

The CDR3 nucleotides read TGTGCCAGCAGCGCTCCGGACAGGGCCAGAAACACCATATATTTT. Its translation: CASSAPDRARNTIYF. The chain couples TRBV7-8 to TRBJ1-3, with 8 bases aligning to TRBD1. Germline values: CDR1 SGHVS, CDR2 FQNEAQ. J lost 5 bases, V lost 5 bases, and 8 bases had no gene match. The length of the CDR3 is 15 residues.

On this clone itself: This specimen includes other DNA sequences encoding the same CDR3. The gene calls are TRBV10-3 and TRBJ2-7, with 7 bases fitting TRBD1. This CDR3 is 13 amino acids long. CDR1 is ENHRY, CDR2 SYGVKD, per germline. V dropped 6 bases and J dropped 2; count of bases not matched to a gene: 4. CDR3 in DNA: TGTGCCATCAGCAGGGACAGAGCCTACGAGCAGTACTTC. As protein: CAISRDRAYEQYF.

DNA of the CDR3: TGTGCCAGTAGAATGCAAGGGGGGAAGAACAATGAGCAGTTCTTC. Residues: CASRMQGGKNNEQFF. The chain carries TRBV19 and TRBJ2-1; the D gene could be TRBD1 or TRBD2 (6 bases each). Trimming pared 6 bases from V and 5 bases from J, leaving 17 bases between. The CDR3 runs 15 residues. CDR1 and CDR2 (germline): LNHDA, SQIVND (reference sequence).

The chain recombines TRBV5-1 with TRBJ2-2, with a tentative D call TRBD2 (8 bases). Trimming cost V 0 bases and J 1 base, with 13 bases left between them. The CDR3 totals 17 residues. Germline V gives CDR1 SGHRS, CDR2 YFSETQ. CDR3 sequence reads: CASSLAGGGLNTGELFF. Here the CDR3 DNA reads TGCGCCAGCAGCTTGGCGGGAGGGGGCCTGAACACCGGGGAGCTGTTTTTT.

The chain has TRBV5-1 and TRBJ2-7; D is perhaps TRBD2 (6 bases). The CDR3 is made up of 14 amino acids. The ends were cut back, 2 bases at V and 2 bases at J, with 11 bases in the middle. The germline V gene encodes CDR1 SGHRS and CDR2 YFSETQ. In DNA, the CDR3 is TGCGCCAGCAGCTTTGAGAGCGGGCCCTACGAGCAGTACTTC. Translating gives CASSFESGPYEQYF.

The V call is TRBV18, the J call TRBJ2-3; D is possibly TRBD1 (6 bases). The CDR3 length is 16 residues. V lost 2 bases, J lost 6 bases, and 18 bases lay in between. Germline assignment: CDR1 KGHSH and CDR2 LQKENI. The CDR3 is CASSPSDQDSLDTQYF. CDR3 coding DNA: TGTGCCAGCTCACCAAGTGACCAGGACAGTCTGGATACGCAGTATTTT.

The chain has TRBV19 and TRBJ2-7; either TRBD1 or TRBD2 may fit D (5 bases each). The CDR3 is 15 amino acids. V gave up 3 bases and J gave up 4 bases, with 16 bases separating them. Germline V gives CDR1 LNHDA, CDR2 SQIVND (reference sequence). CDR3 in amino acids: CASSIAPGRGYEQYF. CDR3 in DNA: TGTGCCAGTAGTATCGCTCCGGGACGGGGATACGAGCAGTACTTC.

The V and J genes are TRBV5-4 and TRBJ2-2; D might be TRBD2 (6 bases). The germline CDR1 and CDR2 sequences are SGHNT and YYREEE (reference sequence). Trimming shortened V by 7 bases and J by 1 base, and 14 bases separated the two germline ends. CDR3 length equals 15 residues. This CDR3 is CASSERVGNTGELFF. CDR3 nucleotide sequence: TGTGCCAGCTCCGAGCGGGTGGGGAACACCGGGGAGCTGTTTTTT.

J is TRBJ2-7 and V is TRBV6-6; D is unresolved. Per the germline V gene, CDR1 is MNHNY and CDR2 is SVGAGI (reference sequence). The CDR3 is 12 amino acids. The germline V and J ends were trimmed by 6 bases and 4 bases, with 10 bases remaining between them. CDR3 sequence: CASSPVTYEQYF. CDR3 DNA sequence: TGTGCCAGCAGCCCCGTCACGTACGAGCAGTACTTC.

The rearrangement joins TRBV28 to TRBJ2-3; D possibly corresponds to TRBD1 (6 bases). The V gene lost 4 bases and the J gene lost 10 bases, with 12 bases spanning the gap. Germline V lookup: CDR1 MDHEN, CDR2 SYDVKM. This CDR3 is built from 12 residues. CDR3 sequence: CASSSGTNPQYF. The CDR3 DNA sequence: TGTGCCAGCAGTTCCGGGACAAATCCGCAGTATTTT.

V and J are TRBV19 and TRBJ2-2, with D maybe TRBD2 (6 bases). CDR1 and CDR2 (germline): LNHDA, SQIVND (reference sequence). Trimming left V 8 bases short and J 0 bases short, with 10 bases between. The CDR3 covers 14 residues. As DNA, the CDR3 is TGTGCCAGTTGGGGGGTTGCGAACACCGGGGAGCTGTTTTTT. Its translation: CASWGVANTGELFF.

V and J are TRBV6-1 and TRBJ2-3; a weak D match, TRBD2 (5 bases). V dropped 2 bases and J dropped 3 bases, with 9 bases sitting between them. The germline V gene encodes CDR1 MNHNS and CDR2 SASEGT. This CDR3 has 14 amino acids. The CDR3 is CASSETTGTDTQYF. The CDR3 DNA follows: TGTGCCAGCAGTGAAACGACGGGGACAGATACGCAGTATTTT.

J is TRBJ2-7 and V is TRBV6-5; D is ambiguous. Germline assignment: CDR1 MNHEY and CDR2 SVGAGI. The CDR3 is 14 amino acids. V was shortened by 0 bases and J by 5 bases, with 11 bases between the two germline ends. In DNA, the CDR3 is TGTGCCAGCAGTTACTCGACGGCAGTTCACGAGCAGTACTTC. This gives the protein CASSYSTAVHEQYF.

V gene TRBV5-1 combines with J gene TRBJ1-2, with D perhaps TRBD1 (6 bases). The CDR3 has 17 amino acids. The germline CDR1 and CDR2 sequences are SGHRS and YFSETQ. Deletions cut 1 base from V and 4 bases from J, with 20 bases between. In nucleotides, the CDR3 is TGCGCCAGCAGCTTGAATCCGAATACAGGGCCCCTCTATGGCTACACCTTC. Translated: CASSLNPNTGPLYGYTF.

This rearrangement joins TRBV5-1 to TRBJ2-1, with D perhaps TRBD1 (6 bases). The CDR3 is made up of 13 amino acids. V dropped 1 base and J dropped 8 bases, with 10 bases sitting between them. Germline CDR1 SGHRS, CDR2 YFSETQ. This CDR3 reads CASSLRQAHEQFF. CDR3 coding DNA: TGCGCCAGCAGCTTGCGACAGGCACATGAGCAGTTCTTC.

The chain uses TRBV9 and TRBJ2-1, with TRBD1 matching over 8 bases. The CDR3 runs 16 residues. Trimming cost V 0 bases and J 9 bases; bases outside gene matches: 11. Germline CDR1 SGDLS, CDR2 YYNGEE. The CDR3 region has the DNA TGTGCCAGCAGCGTAGGAACGACGGACAGGGAACGTGAGCAGTTCTTC. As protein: CASSVGTTDREREQFF. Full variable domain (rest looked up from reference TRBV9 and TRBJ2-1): DSGVTQTPKHLITATGQRVTLRCSPRSGDLSVYWYQQSLDQGLQFLIQYYNGEERAKGNILERFSAQQFPDLHSELNLSSLELGDSALYFCASSVGTTDREREQFFGPGTRLTVL.

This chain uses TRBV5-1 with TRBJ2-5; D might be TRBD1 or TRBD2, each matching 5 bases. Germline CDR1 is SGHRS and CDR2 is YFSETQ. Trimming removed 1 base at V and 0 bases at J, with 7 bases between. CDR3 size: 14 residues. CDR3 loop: CASSLMGDQETQYF. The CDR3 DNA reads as TGCGCCAGCAGCTTGATGGGGGACCAAGAGACCCAGTACTTC.

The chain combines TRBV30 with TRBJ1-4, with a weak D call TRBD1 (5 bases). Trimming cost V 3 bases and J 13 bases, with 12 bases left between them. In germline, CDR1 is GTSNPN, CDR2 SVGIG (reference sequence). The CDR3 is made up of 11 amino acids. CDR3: CAWRYGGPLFF. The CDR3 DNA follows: TGTGCCTGGAGATACGGGGGTCCACTGTTTTTT.